This entry lists 3 T cell receptor beta chains sequenced from one sample in a study of shared clonotypes between healthy human individuals (TCRdb year 2020). The library was produced with the immunoSEQ multiplex PCR assay. In TCRdb, the immuneACCESS table is reduced to in-frame sequences with V and J assigned. These tables do not hold every clone; where another copy was compared, an unresolved V gene accounts for under half, and the others remain unexplained. The sample table contains roughly 170,000 clones; only one count was recorded for around 63% of them. The biggest ten clones account for around 9.3% of the sample. Input material: memory CD4+ T cells sorted from blood. The cell subset or site label here, explained by the study, means: CD45RA-negative fraction. The origin of the receptors is a man aged 25-45 years in good health.

This clone has just a few counts. The rearrangement uses TRBV15 and TRBJ2-1; weak D call: TRBD2 (6 bases). This CDR3 region has 17 residues. Between the trimmed V and J ends, which lost 0 bases and 4 bases, there was a span of 16 bases. Germline V gene data show CDR1 as LNHNV and CDR2 as YYDKDF (reference sequence). This CDR3 reads CATSREDGEAFYNEQFF. The CDR3 nucleotides are TGTGCCACCAGCAGAGAGGACGGGGAGGCGTTTTACAATGAGCAGTTCTTC.

This clone was counted at least ten times. CDR3 bases: TGTGCCAGCAGCCGGCTAGCGGCTAAGCGGCAGTACTTC. Encoded protein: CASSRLAAKRQYF. The V gene is TRBV2, the J gene TRBJ2-7; TRBD2 matches at 7 bases. Trimming removed 6 bases from V and 9 bases from J; junction bases left unmatched: 11. CDR1 is SNHLY, CDR2 FYNNEI, per germline. The CDR3 extends over 13 amino acids.

The chain links TRBV27 to TRBJ2-1; perhaps TRBD2 as D (6 bases). The CDR3 length is 14 residues. V was clipped by 5 bases and J by 2 bases, with 10 bases between them. Germline V gene data show CDR1 as MNHEY and CDR2 as SMNVEV (reference sequence). CDR3 loop: CASSLARTYNEQFF. The CDR3 bases are TGTGCCAGCAGTCTAGCGCGGACCTACAATGAGCAGTTCTTC.